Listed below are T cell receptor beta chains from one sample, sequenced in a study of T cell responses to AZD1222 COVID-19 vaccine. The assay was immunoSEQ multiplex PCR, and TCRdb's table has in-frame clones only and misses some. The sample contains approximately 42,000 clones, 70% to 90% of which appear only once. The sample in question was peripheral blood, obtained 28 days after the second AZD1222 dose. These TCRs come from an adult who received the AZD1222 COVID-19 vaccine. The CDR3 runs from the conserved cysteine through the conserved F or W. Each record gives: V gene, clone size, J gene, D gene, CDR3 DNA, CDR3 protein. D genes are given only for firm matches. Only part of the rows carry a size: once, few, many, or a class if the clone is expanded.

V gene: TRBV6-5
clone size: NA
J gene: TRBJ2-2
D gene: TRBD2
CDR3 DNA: TGTGCCAGCAGTACGACTAGCGGCCCTCTCCGGGAGCTGTTTTTT
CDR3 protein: CASSTTSGPLRELFF

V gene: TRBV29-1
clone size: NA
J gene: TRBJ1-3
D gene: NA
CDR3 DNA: TGCAGCGCTGCGGGGAGTGGTGGAAACACCATATATTTT
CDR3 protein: CSAAGSGGNTIYF

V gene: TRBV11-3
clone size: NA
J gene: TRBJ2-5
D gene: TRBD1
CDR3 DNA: TGTGCCAGCAGCCGACAGGGGAGGGAGACCCAGTACTTC
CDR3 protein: CASSRQGRETQYF

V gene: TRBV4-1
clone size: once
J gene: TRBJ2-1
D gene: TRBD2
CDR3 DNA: TGCGCCAGCAGCCAAGATAGAACTAGCGGGCTGTACAATGAGCAGTTCTTC
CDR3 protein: CASSQDRTSGLYNEQFF

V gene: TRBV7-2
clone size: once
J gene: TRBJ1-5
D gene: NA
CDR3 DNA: TGTGCCAGCAGCCCCTCGACAGGAGGGAGGCCCCAGCATTTT
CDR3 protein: CASSPSTGGRPQHF

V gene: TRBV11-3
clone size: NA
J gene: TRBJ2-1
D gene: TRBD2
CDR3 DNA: TGTGCCAGCAGCAGTAGCGGGAGCAGGGGTGAGCAGTTCTTC
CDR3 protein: CASSSSGSRGEQFF

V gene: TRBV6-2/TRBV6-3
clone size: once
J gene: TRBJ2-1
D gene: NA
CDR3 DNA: TGTGCCAGCAGTTACCCCCCGCCGGGGGCCGACTATGAGCAGTTCTTC
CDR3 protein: CASSYPPPGADYEQFF

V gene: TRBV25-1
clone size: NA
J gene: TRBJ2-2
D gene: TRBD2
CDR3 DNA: TGTGCCAGCAGTGCAAACGGGGGGAGGAGCACCGGGGAGCTGTTTTTT
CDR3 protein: CASSANGGRSTGELFF

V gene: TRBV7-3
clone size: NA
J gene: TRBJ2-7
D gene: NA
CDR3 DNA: TGTGCCAGCGGCCGGAGTGGGGACGAGCAGTACTTC
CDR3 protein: CASGRSGDEQYF

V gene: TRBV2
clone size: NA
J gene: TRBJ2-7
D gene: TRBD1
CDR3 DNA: TGTGCCAGCAGTGAAGGACTGGGACAGGGGATTTACGAGCAGTACTTC
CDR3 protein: CASSEGLGQGIYEQYF

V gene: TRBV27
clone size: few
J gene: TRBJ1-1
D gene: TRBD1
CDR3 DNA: TGTGCCAGCAGTACCTCGACAGGGGAGAACACTGAAGCTTTCTTT
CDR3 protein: CASSTSTGENTEAFF

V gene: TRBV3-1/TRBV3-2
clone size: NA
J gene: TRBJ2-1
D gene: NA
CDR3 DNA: TGTGCCAGCAGCCAGCTCCAGGGTAGAAGCTCCTACAATGAGCAGTTCTTC
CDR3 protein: CASSQLQGRSSYNEQFF

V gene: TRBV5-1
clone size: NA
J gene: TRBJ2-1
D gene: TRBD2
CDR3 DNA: TGCGCCAGCAGCACCGGGACTAGCGAAAGCTCCTACAATGAGCAGTTCTTC
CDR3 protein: CASSTGTSESSYNEQFF

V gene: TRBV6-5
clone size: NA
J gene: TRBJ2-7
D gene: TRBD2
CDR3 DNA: TGTGCCAGCAGTTACTCGCGCGGGAGGAACGAGCAGTACTTC
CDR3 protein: CASSYSRGRNEQYF

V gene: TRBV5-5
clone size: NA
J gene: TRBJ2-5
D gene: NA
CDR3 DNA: TGTGCCAGCAGCTTAGTGGGAGGCCCAGAGACCCAGTACTTC
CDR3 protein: CASSLVGGPETQYF

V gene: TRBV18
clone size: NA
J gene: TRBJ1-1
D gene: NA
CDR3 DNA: TGTGCCAGCTCACCACTGGCGAACACTGAAGCTTTCTTT
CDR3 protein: CASSPLANTEAFF

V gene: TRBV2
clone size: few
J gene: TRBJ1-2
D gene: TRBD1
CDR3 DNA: TGTGCCAGCAGTTACCGGGACAGTTTCTTCCACTACACCTTC
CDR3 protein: CASSYRDSFFHYTF

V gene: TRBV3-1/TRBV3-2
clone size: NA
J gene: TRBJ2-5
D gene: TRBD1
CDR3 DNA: TGTGCCAGCAGCCAAGGGGACAGATTGTACCAAGAGACCCAGTACTTC
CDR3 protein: CASSQGDRLYQETQYF

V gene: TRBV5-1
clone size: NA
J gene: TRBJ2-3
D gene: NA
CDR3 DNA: TGCGCCAGCAGCTGGGTGGGGCAGGGGACAGATACGCAGTATTTT
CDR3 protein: CASSWVGQGTDTQYF

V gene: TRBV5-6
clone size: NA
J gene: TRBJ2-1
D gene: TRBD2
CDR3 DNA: TGTGCCAGCAGCCTGTTAGCGGGGGGGCCGAGTAATGAGCAGTTCTTC
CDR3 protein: CASSLLAGGPSNEQFF

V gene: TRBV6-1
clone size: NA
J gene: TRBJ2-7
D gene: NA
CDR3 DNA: TGTGCCAGCAGTGAAGGACCCTCCCTATACGAGCAGTACTTC
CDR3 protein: CASSEGPSLYEQYF

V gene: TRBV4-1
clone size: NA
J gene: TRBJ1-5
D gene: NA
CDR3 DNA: TGCGCCAGCAGCCAAGATGAAGGTTGGCCCCAGCATTTT
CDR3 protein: CASSQDEGWPQHF

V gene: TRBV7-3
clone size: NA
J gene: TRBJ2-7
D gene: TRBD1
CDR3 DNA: TGTGCCAGCAGCTCCACGGGACAGGGGGCCACCTACGAGCAGTACTTC
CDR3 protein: CASSSTGQGATYEQYF

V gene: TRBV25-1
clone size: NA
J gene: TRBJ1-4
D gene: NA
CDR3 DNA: TGTGCCAGCAGTGAATCAGGATATCCTGAAAAACTGTTTTTT
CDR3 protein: CASSESGYPEKLFF

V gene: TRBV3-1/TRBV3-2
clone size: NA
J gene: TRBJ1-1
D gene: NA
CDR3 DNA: TGTGCCAGCTCGCGGGGAGGGGGGCAAGCTTTCTTT
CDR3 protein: CASSRGGGQAFF

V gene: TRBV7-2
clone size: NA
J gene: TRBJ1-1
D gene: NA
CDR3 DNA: TGTGCCAGCAGCCCGGGGGGGGCGGTTAAAGCTTTCTTT
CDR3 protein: CASSPGGAVKAFF

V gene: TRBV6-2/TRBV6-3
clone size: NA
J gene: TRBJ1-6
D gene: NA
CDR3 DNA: TGTGCCAGCAGTCTACTAGGGGACACGGATAAAGCCCTCCACTTT
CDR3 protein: CASSLLGDTDKALHF

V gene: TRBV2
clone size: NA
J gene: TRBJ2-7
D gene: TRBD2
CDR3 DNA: TGTGCCGGCCTTAAGCGGGAGGGCTCCTACGAGCAGTACTTC
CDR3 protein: CAGLKREGSYEQYF

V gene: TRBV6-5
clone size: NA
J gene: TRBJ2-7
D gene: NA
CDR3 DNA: TGTGCCGCCGGCATGTCCTACGAGCAGTACTTC
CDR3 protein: CAAGMSYEQYF

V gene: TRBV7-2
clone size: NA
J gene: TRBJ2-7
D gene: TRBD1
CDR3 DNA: TGTGCCAGCAGCCTCCGGACAGGGGGTCAGTACTTC
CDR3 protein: CASSLRTGGQYF

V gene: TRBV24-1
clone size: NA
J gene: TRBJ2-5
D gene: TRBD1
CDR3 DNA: TGTGCCACCAGTGATCCGACAGGGGGAGGGGAGACCCAGTACTTC
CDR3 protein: CATSDPTGGGETQYF

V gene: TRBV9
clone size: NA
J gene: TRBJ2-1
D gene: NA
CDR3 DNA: TGTGCCAGCAGCGCCTCGGGAGTACCCTACAATGAGCAGTTCTTC
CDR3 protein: CASSASGVPYNEQFF

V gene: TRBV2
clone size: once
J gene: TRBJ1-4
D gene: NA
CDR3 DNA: TGTGCCAGCAGTGAACAGGGGCTCGCGAATGAAAAACTGTTTTTT
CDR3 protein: CASSEQGLANEKLFF

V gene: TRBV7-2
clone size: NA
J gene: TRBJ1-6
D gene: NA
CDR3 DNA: TGTGCCAGCAGCCAAGCGGACACGAGGAATTCACCCCTCCACTTT
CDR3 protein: CASSQADTRNSPLHF

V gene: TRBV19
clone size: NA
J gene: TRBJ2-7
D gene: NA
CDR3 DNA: TGTGCCAGTAGTATCAGTCGGGAGTGGGCCTACGAGCAGTACTTC
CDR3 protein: CASSISREWAYEQYF

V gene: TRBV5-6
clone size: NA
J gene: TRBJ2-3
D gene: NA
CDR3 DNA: TGTGCCAGCAGACGGTTGGCAGGCACAGATACGCAGTATTTT
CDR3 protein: CASRRLAGTDTQYF

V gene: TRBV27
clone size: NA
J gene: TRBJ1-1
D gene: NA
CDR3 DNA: TGTGCCAGCAGTCCCCCGGGCAGACTAAACACTGAAGCTTTCTTT
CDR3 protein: CASSPPGRLNTEAFF

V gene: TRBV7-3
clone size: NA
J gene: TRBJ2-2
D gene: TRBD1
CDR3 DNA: TGTGCCAGCAGCCCAGGGGGCAGCACCGGGGAGCTGTTTTTT
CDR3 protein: CASSPGGSTGELFF

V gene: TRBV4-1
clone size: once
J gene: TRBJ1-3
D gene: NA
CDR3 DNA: TGCGCCAGCAGCCAAGATTGGGAGGGAACGGGAAACACCATATATTTT
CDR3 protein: CASSQDWEGTGNTIYF

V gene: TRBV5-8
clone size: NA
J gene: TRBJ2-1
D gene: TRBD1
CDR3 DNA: TGTGCCAGCAGCTTGGGACAGGGGGTCTACAATGAGCAGTTCTTC
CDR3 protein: CASSLGQGVYNEQFF

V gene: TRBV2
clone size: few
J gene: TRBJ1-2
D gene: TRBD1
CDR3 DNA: TGTGCCAGCAACAAGGACAGGGCCCCAGGAGGCTACACCTTC
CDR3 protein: CASNKDRAPGGYTF

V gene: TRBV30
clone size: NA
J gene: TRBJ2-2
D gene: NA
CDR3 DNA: TGTGCCTGGAGTCTCGGCCACGGCGGGAGGGAGCTGTTTTTT
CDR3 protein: CAWSLGHGGRELFF

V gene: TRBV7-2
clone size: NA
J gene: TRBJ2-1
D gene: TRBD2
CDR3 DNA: TGTGCCAGCAGCCCCCCCGCCCGGCCTAGCGGGAGGGCGGTAAATGAGCAGTTCTTC
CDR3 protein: CASSPPARPSGRAVNEQFF

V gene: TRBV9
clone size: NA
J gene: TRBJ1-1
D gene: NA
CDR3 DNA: TGTGCCAGCAGCGTGGGGGGAGGCCCCACTGAAGCTTTCTTT
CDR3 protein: CASSVGGGPTEAFF

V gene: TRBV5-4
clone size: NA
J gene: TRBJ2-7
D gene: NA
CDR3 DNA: TGTGCCAGCAGCGACGGGACAAGCTCCTACGAGCAGTACTTC
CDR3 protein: CASSDGTSSYEQYF

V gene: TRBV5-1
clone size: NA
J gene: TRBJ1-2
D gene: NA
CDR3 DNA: TGCGCCAGCAGCCCGGCGGGAGCTAACTATGGCTACACCTTC
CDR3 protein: CASSPAGANYGYTF

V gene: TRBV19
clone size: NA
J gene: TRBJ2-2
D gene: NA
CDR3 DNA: TGTGCCACTCAAGGAGGGGGCCGAGCCGGGGAGCTGTTTTTT
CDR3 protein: CATQGGGRAGELFF

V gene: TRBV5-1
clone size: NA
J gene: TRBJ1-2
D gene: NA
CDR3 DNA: TGCGCCAGCAGCTTGTCACAGATGAACTATGGCTACACCTTC
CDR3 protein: CASSLSQMNYGYTF

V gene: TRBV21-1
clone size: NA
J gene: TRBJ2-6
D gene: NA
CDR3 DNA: TGTGCCAGCAGCCCCCATGGGACAGTGGCCGGGGCCAACGTCCTGACTTTC
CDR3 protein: CASSPHGTVAGANVLTF

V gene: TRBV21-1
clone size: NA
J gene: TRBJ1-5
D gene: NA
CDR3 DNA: TGTGCCAGCAGCAAAGATCTGGGACAGGGTTGCAATCAGCCCCAGCATTTT
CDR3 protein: CASSKDLGQGCNQPQHF

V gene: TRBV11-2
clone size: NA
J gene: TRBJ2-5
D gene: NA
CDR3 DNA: TGTGCCAGCAGCTCCCAAGAGACCCAGTACTTC
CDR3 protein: CASSSQETQYF

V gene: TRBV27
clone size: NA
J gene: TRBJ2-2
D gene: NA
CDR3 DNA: TGTGCCAGCAGGATGGGGCCCACCGGGGAGCTGTTTTTT
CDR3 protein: CASRMGPTGELFF

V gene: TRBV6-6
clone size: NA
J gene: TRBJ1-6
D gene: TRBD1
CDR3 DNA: TGTGCCAGCAGTCTAGACAGGGCAAATTCACCCCTCCACTTT
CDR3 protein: CASSLDRANSPLHF

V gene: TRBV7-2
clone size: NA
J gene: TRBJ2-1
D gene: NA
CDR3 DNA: TGTGCCAGCAGCAAGGAGGCGGGGGCCGGGCGAGGGCAGTTCTTC
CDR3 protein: CASSKEAGAGRGQFF

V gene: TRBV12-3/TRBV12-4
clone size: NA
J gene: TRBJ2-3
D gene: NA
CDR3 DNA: TGTGCCAGCAGTTTGGGGGATACGCAGTATTTT
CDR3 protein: CASSLGDTQYF

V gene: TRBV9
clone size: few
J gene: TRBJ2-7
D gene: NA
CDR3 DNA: TGTGCCAGCAGCGTAGATCCGGGAAGCTCCTACGAGCAGTACTTC
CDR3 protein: CASSVDPGSSYEQYF

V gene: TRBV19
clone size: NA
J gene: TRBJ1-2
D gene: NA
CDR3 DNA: TGTGCCAGTAGTATAGATCAGGGGTCTGACTATGGCTACACCTTC
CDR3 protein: CASSIDQGSDYGYTF

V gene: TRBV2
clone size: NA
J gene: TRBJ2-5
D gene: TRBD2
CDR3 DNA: TGTGCCAGCAGCGAGACTAGCGGTAAAGAGACCCAGTACTTC
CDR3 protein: CASSETSGKETQYF

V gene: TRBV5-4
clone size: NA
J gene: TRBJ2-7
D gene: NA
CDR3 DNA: TGTGCCAGCAGCTTGACTCCCGGATACGTCTACGAGCAGTACTTC
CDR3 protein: CASSLTPGYVYEQYF

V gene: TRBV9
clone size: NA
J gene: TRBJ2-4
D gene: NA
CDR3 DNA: TGTGCCAGCAGCGTTTCAGGGTCGGGCATTCAGTACTTC
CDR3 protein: CASSVSGSGIQYF